A selection of T cell receptor beta chains follows, all from one sample in a study of blood T cell repertoires in COVID-19. Data came from immunoSEQ multiplex PCR; TCRdb stores just in-frame clones and leaves some out. The sample lists 200,000 to 250,000 clones, around 82% occurring once. Sequenced: peripheral blood. The receptors were gathered from a woman of 80 years or more with active or convalescent COVID-19. Both conserved end residues are part of each CDR3. Each record gives: clone size, D gene, V gene, J gene, CDR3 DNA, CDR3 protein. The D gene is left open where the match is weak. For some rows the clone size is stated as once, few or many, or as a class when expanded; others skip it.

clone_size: -
d_call: TRBD2
v_call: TRBV6-5
j_call: TRBJ2-2
cdr3_nt: TGTGCCAGCACTCCAGCGGGAGAGGGAACCGGGGAGCTGTTTTTT
cdr3_aa: CASTPAGEGTGELFF

clone_size: -
d_call: TRBD2
v_call: TRBV5-5
j_call: TRBJ2-7
cdr3_nt: TGTGCCAGCAGCTCGGAATCTAGCGGAGCTACCTACGAGCAGTACTTC
cdr3_aa: CASSSESSGATYEQYF

clone_size: -
d_call: TRBD1
v_call: TRBV19
j_call: TRBJ2-5
cdr3_nt: TGTGCCAGTAGTCCACCTGGACAGGGTAAATATGCCCAGTACTTC
cdr3_aa: CASSPPGQGKYAQYF

clone_size: -
d_call: -
v_call: TRBV25-1
j_call: TRBJ1-3
cdr3_nt: TGTGCCAGCAGTGATTGGGGGGGTGTGAGCTCTGGAAACACCATATATTTT
cdr3_aa: CASSDWGGVSSGNTIYF

clone_size: once
d_call: TRBD2
v_call: TRBV28
j_call: TRBJ2-7
cdr3_nt: TGTGCCACCGGACTAGCGGGGGGGGGAATAAAGCAGTACTTC
cdr3_aa: CATGLAGGGIKQYF

clone_size: -
d_call: TRBD1
v_call: TRBV10-3
j_call: TRBJ1-5
cdr3_nt: TGTGCCATCTCGACGGGACAGGGCTTGAATCAGCCCCAGCATTTT
cdr3_aa: CAISTGQGLNQPQHF

clone_size: once
d_call: -
v_call: TRBV6-6
j_call: TRBJ2-2
cdr3_nt: TGTGCCAGCAGTACCCGGGACTCAGAGCTGTTTTTT
cdr3_aa: CASSTRDSELFF

clone_size: -
d_call: TRBD1
v_call: TRBV28
j_call: TRBJ1-1
cdr3_nt: TGTGCCAGCAGCTACGACAGGGGTGTTAGTGAAGCTTTCTTT
cdr3_aa: CASSYDRGVSEAFF

clone_size: -
d_call: -
v_call: TRBV5-1
j_call: TRBJ1-3
cdr3_nt: TGCGCCAGCAGCTTGACACAGGGCGCTGGAAACACCATATATTTT
cdr3_aa: CASSLTQGAGNTIYF

clone_size: -
d_call: -
v_call: TRBV11-3
j_call: TRBJ2-1
cdr3_nt: TGTGCCAGCAGCCCCTCGGCAGGGGCCCCCCATGAGCAGTTCTTC
cdr3_aa: CASSPSAGAPHEQFF

clone_size: -
d_call: -
v_call: TRBV5-1
j_call: TRBJ1-4
cdr3_nt: TGCGCCAGCAGCCTAGGGACACCGGCAACTAATGAAAAACTGTTTTTT
cdr3_aa: CASSLGTPATNEKLFF

clone_size: -
d_call: TRBD1
v_call: TRBV5-1
j_call: TRBJ2-3
cdr3_nt: TGCGCCAGCAGCCTCTTGGGACAGAACACAGATACGCAGTATTTT
cdr3_aa: CASSLLGQNTDTQYF

clone_size: -
d_call: -
v_call: TRBV3-1/TRBV3-2
j_call: TRBJ2-1
cdr3_nt: TGTGCCAGCAGCCAGCCTAGCGTTACCTACAATGAGCAGTTCTTC
cdr3_aa: CASSQPSVTYNEQFF

clone_size: -
d_call: -
v_call: TRBV10-3
j_call: TRBJ2-6
cdr3_nt: TGTGCCATCAGTGACCCGGTCAGGGGTGGGGCCAACGTCCTGACTTTC
cdr3_aa: CAISDPVRGGANVLTF

clone_size: once
d_call: TRBD1
v_call: TRBV3-1/TRBV3-2
j_call: TRBJ1-2
cdr3_nt: TGTGCCAGCAGCAACCGGGACAGGGGGCGCAGGGGCTACACCTTC
cdr3_aa: CASSNRDRGRRGYTF

clone_size: once
d_call: -
v_call: TRBV11-3
j_call: TRBJ2-5
cdr3_nt: TGTGCCAGCAGCTTAGATTTTACAGGCCAAGAGACCCAGTACTTC
cdr3_aa: CASSLDFTGQETQYF

clone_size: -
d_call: -
v_call: TRBV2
j_call: TRBJ1-2
cdr3_nt: TGTGCCAGCAGTGATGGGACACACTATGGCTACACCTTC
cdr3_aa: CASSDGTHYGYTF

clone_size: -
d_call: -
v_call: TRBV30
j_call: TRBJ1-4
cdr3_nt: TGTGCCTGGAGTGTATGGAGGGAAGGTGAAAAACTGTTTTTT
cdr3_aa: CAWSVWREGEKLFF

clone_size: -
d_call: -
v_call: TRBV12-3/TRBV12-4
j_call: TRBJ2-5
cdr3_nt: TGTGCCAGCAGTTTAGCGCCAGGGGCCCAGTACTTC
cdr3_aa: CASSLAPGAQYF

clone_size: -
d_call: -
v_call: TRBV5-1
j_call: TRBJ2-7
cdr3_nt: TGCGCCAGCAGCTTGGAACTAGCAGCCGAATACGAGCAGTACTTC
cdr3_aa: CASSLELAAEYEQYF

clone_size: -
d_call: TRBD1
v_call: TRBV15
j_call: TRBJ1-1
cdr3_nt: TGTGCCACCAGCAGGACAGGGGAGACTGAAGCTTTCTTT
cdr3_aa: CATSRTGETEAFF

clone_size: -
d_call: -
v_call: TRBV6-5
j_call: TRBJ1-4
cdr3_nt: TGTGCCAGCAGCCTCGCCTACGTGGATGAAAAACTGTTTTTT
cdr3_aa: CASSLAYVDEKLFF

clone_size: few
d_call: -
v_call: TRBV28
j_call: TRBJ1-1
cdr3_nt: TGTGCCAGCAGTTTAGGGGGGGGAACTGAAGCTTTCTTT
cdr3_aa: CASSLGGGTEAFF

clone_size: -
d_call: TRBD2
v_call: TRBV4-2
j_call: TRBJ2-5
cdr3_nt: TGTGCCAGCAGCCAAGCCAGGGCTAGCGGGAGTACAGAGACCCAGTACTTC
cdr3_aa: CASSQARASGSTETQYF

clone_size: -
d_call: TRBD2
v_call: TRBV19
j_call: TRBJ2-1
cdr3_nt: TGTGCCAGTAGTGTATTGCCCCGGGGGGGCTCCTACAATGAGCAGTTCTTC
cdr3_aa: CASSVLPRGGSYNEQFF

clone_size: -
d_call: -
v_call: TRBV19
j_call: TRBJ1-5
cdr3_nt: TGTGCCAGTAGTACCCCCGCGAGGGTCTCCGATCAGCCCCAGCATTTT
cdr3_aa: CASSTPARVSDQPQHF

clone_size: -
d_call: -
v_call: TRBV28
j_call: TRBJ2-2
cdr3_nt: TGTGCCAGCAGTTGGCGGCAGGGTAACACCGGGGAGCTGTTTTTT
cdr3_aa: CASSWRQGNTGELFF

clone_size: -
d_call: TRBD1
v_call: TRBV5-1
j_call: TRBJ1-2
cdr3_nt: TGCGCCAGCAGCATAGGACAGGGGAGCTATGGCTACACCTTC
cdr3_aa: CASSIGQGSYGYTF

clone_size: -
d_call: TRBD1
v_call: TRBV5-4
j_call: TRBJ2-7
cdr3_nt: TGTGCCAGCAGCCCGACAGGGAGTAGTTTTGAGCAGTACTTC
cdr3_aa: CASSPTGSSFEQYF

clone_size: few
d_call: -
v_call: TRBV10-3
j_call: TRBJ1-3
cdr3_nt: TGTGCCATCAGTGAGTTAAGACTGAACACCATATATTTT
cdr3_aa: CAISELRLNTIYF

clone_size: -
d_call: TRBD1
v_call: TRBV5-4
j_call: TRBJ1-1
cdr3_nt: TGTGCCAGCAGCTTGACGGGACAGGAGGCTTTCTTT
cdr3_aa: CASSLTGQEAFF

clone_size: -
d_call: TRBD1
v_call: TRBV4-1
j_call: TRBJ1-2
cdr3_nt: TGCGCCAGCAGCCAAGTCGGTGGACAGGGAATTAACTATGGCTACACCTTC
cdr3_aa: CASSQVGGQGINYGYTF

clone_size: few
d_call: -
v_call: TRBV14
j_call: TRBJ2-1
cdr3_nt: TGTGCCAGCAGCCAAGATTTGGTTCCCCCGGGCAATGAGCAGTTCTTC
cdr3_aa: CASSQDLVPPGNEQFF

clone_size: -
d_call: -
v_call: TRBV28
j_call: TRBJ1-1
cdr3_nt: TGTGCCAGCAGTTTACTAGGAGAGGATTACCTAACAGGTGAAGCTTTCTTT
cdr3_aa: CASSLLGEDYLTGEAFF

clone_size: -
d_call: -
v_call: TRBV2
j_call: TRBJ1-2
cdr3_nt: TGTGCCAGACAGGTGACTAACTATGGCTACACCTTC
cdr3_aa: CARQVTNYGYTF

clone_size: few
d_call: -
v_call: TRBV5-1
j_call: TRBJ1-5
cdr3_nt: TGCGCCAGCAGCTTGGGCCCCGGGACCAGGGACTTTAATAGCAATCAGCCCCAGCATTTT
cdr3_aa: CASSLGPGTRDFNSNQPQHF

clone_size: -
d_call: TRBD1
v_call: TRBV4-1
j_call: TRBJ1-5
cdr3_nt: TGCGCCAGCAGCCAAGGTTCCAGGGGGGAGTGGCCCCAGCATTTT
cdr3_aa: CASSQGSRGEWPQHF

clone_size: -
d_call: TRBD2
v_call: TRBV5-1
j_call: TRBJ2-3
cdr3_nt: TGCGCCAGCAGCCTCGGGACTAGCGGGATTTTCCCAGATACGCAGTATTTT
cdr3_aa: CASSLGTSGIFPDTQYF

clone_size: -
d_call: -
v_call: TRBV28
j_call: TRBJ1-6
cdr3_nt: TGTGCCAGCAGTTTGCTCGGGGGGAAATTTTCACCCCTCCACTTT
cdr3_aa: CASSLLGGKFSPLHF

clone_size: -
d_call: TRBD1
v_call: TRBV20-1
j_call: TRBJ2-7
cdr3_nt: TGCAGTGCTAGTCCAGGGGGAAACGAGCAGTACTTC
cdr3_aa: CSASPGGNEQYF